The next 5 T cell receptor beta chains were all read from a single sample in a study of OX40 agonist ivuxolimab in advanced cancers. Only in-frame clones appear in the TCRdb table, and some are missing; sequencing was by immunoSEQ multiplex PCR. In the table there are more than 80,000 clones, 80% to 90% of which are singletons. The sequences come from CD4+ or CD8+ T cells sorted from blood, collected in a trial of the OX40 agonist ivuxolimab. The receptor source for this set is an adult with an advanced solid tumor such as melanoma, head and neck, liver or kidney cancer.

This rearrangement joins TRBV10-3 to TRBJ2-1, with a possible D match to TRBD2 (6 bases). The V end was cut by 6 bases, the J end by 0 bases, with 9 bases between. Germline V gene data show CDR1 as ENHRY and CDR2 as SYGVKD. The CDR3 spans 14 residues. The CDR3 reads CAIRLASSYNEQFF. Here the CDR3 DNA reads TGTGCCATCAGGCTAGCGTCCTCCTACAATGAGCAGTTCTTC.

This clone was detected a few times. The gene calls are TRBV10-2 and TRBJ2-3, with D possibly TRBD2 on 5 matching bases. The V end lost 7 bases, the J end lost 3 bases, and 14 bases lay between the germline ends. CDR1 and CDR2 (germline): WSHSY, SAAADI. The CDR3 loop spans 14 amino acids. Written as DNA, the CDR3 is TGCGCCAGCATGGGCGGGTATGAGACAGATACGCAGTATTTT. This gives the protein CASMGGYETDTQYF.

This sequence joins TRBV27 and TRBJ2-2; D possibly corresponds to TRBD1 (8 bases). V was shortened by 10 bases and J by 6 bases, with 15 bases between the two germline ends. The CDR3 consists of 13 residues. Germline values: CDR1 MNHEY, CDR2 SMNVEV (reference sequence). CDR3: CATQQGGAGELFF. CDR3 DNA: TGTGCCACCCAACAGGGGGGGGCCGGGGAGCTGTTTTTT.

This sequence joins TRBV2 and TRBJ2-6; D is unresolved. Trimming removed 6 bases at V and 0 bases at J, with 15 bases between. CDR1 SNHLY and CDR2 FYNNEI come from the germline V gene. The CDR3 extends over 17 amino acids. The CDR3 loop is CASSARAQSSGANVLTF. CDR3 coding DNA: TGTGCCAGCAGCGCCCGGGCCCAAAGCTCTGGGGCCAACGTCCTGACTTTC.

The CDR3 nucleotides read TGTGCCACCAGCAGATTGGGGACTAGCGGGAGAGATTACAATGAGCAGTTCTTC. Translation gives CATSRLGTSGRDYNEQFF. The chain uses TRBV15 and TRBJ2-1, with 14 positions matching TRBD2. V dropped 2 bases and J dropped 4; count of bases not matched to a gene: 7. The CDR3 is made up of 18 amino acids. Germline V gene lookup returns CDR1 LNHNV and CDR2 YYDKDF (reference sequence).